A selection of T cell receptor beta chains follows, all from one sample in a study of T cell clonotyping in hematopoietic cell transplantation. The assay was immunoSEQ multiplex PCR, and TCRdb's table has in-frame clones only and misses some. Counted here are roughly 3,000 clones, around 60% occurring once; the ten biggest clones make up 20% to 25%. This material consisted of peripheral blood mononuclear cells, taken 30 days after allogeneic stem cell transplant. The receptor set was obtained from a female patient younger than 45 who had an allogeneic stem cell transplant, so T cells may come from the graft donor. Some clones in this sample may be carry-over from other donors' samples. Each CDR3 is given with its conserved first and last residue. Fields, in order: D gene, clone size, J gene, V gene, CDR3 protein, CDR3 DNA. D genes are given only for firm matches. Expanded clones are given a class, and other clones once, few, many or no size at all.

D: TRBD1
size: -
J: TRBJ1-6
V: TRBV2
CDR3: CASRGDRGGNSPLHF
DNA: TGTGCCAGCAGGGGCGACAGGGGGGGAAATTCACCCCTCCACTTT

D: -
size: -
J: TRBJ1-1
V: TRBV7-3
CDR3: CASSTEGGSLNTEAFF
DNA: TGTGCCAGCAGCACCGAGGGCGGCTCCTTGAACACTGAAGCTTTCTTT

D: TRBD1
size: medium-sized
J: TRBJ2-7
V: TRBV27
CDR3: CASTTPAGTGGFDEQYF
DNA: TGTGCCAGCACCACTCCTGCGGGGACAGGGGGCTTTGACGAGCAGTACTTC

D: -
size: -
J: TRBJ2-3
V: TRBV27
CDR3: CASATIRTSTDTQYF
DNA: TGTGCCAGCGCGACGATCCGCACCAGCACAGATACGCAGTATTTT

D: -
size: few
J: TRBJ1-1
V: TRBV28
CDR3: CASSFTGNWENTEAFF
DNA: TGTGCCAGCAGCTTCACGGGGAACTGGGAGAACACTGAAGCTTTCTTT

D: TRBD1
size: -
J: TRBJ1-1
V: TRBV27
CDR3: CASSLAYRGGTEAFF
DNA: TGTGCCAGCAGTCTAGCATACAGGGGGGGGACTGAAGCTTTCTTT

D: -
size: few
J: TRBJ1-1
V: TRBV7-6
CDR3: CASSLKNTEAFF
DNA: TGTGCCAGCAGCTTAAAGAACACTGAAGCTTTCTTT

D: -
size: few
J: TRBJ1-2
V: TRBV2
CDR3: CASNQGGDGYTF
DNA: TGTGCCAGCAATCAGGGAGGGGATGGCTACACCTTC

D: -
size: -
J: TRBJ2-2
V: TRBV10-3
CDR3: CAIEVAGDTGELFF
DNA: TGTGCCATCGAAGTAGCAGGGGACACCGGGGAGCTGTTTTTT

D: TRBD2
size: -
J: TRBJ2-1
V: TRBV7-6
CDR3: CASSLASASGGAHEQFF
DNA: TGTGCCAGCAGCTTAGCGTCGGCTAGCGGGGGGGCTCATGAGCAGTTCTTC

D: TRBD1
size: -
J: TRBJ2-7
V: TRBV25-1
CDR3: CASSAGTGGYYEQYF
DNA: TGTGCCAGCAGTGCAGGGACAGGGGGTTACTACGAGCAGTACTTC

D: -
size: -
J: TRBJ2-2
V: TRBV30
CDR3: CAWSRDREAGELFF
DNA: TGTGCCTGGAGTCGCGACAGGGAGGCCGGGGAGCTGTTTTTT

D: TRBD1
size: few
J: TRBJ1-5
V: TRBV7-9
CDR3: CASSPSGQVVQPQHF
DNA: TGTGCCAGCAGCCCATCCGGACAGGTGGTTCAGCCCCAGCATTTT

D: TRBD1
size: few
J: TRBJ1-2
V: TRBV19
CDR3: CASRTRTGGADGYTF
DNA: TGTGCCAGTAGGACACGGACAGGGGGAGCAGATGGCTACACCTTC

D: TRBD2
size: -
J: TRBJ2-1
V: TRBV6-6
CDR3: CASSTGLANEQFF
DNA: TGTGCCAGCAGTACCGGACTAGCCAATGAGCAGTTCTTC

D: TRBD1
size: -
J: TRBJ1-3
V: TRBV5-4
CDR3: CASSLGDSTGNTIYF
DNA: TGTGCCAGCAGCTTGGGGGACAGTACTGGAAACACCATATATTTT

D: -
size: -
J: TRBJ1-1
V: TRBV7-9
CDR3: CASSLAHIINTEAFF
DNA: TGTGCCAGCAGCTTAGCCCACATAATTAACACTGAAGCTTTCTTT

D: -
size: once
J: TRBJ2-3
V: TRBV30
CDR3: CAWSPGLDTQYF
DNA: TGTGCCTGGAGTCCAGGGTTAGATACGCAGTATTTT

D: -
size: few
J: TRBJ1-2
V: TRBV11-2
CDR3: CASSLRSGVYGYTF
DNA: TGTGCCAGCAGCTTGCGGTCAGGCGTCTATGGCTACACCTTC

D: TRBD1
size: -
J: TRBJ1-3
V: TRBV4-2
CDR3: CASSPDPGTGGDTIYF
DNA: TGTGCCAGCAGCCCAGACCCCGGGACAGGGGGGGACACCATATACTTT

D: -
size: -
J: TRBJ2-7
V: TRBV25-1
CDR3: CASSPRAGEQYF
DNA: TGTGCCAGCAGTCCCAGGGCTGGGGAGCAGTACTTC

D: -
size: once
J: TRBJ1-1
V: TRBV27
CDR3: CASSMLTGTEAFF
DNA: TGTGCCAGCAGTATGCTTACTGGTACTGAAGCTTTCTTT

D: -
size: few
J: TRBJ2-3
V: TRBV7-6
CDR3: CASSLAGGRGSRPDTQYF
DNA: TGTGCCAGCAGCTTAGCCGGGGGGCGGGGGTCCCGCCCTGATACGCAGTATTTT

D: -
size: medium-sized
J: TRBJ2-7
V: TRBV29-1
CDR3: CSVELGQTPYEQYF
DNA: TGCAGCGTTGAATTAGGCCAGACGCCCTACGAGCAGTACTTC

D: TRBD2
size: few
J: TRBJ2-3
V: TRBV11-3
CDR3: CASSLSVAGAGEDTQYF
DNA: TGTGCCAGCAGCTTATCGGTAGCGGGGGCCGGTGAAGATACGCAGTATTTT

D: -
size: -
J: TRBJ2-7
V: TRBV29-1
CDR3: CSVELGQTPYEQYF
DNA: TGCAGCGTTGAATTAGGCCAGACGCCCTACGAGCAGTACTTC

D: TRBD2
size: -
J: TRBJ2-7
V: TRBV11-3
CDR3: CASRASGSDEQYF
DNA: TGTGCCAGCAGGGCTAGCGGGAGCGACGAGCAGTACTTC

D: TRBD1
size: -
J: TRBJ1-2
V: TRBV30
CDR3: CAWSVYKTGGGYTF
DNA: TGTGCCTGGAGTGTCTATAAGACAGGGGGCGGCTACACCTTC

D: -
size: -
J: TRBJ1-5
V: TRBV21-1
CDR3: CASSKATGQLSNQPQHF
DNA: TGTGCCAGCAGCAAAGCAACGGGACAGCTTAGCAATCAGCCCCAGCATTTT

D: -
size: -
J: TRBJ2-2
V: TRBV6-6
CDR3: CASSYPTGANTGELFF
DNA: TGTGCCAGCAGTTACCCGACGGGTGCGAACACCGGGGAGCTGTTTTTT

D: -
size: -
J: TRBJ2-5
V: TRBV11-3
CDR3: CASSPGFGETQYF
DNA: TGTGCCAGCAGCCCAGGGTTCGGGGAGACCCAGTACTTC

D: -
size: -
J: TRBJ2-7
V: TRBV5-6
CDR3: CASSSQGWAYEQYF
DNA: TGTGCCAGCAGCTCACAGGGTTGGGCCTACGAGCAGTACTTC

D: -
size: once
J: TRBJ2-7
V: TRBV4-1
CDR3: CASSQGAGIYEQYF
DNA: TGCGCCAGCAGCCAAGGGGCTGGAATCTACGAGCAGTACTTC

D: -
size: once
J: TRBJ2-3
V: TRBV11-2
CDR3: CASSLESKFTDTQYF
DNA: TGTGCCAGCAGCTTAGAATCGAAATTCACAGATACGCAGTATTTT

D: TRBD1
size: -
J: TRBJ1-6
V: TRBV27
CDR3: CASSLSTGANSPLHF
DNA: TGTGCCAGCAGTTTATCGACAGGGGCTAATTCACCCCTCCACTTT

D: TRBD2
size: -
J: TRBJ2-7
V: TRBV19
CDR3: CASSPIRGGAGSYEQYF
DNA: TGTGCCAGTAGTCCAATCCGGGGGGGTGCCGGATCCTACGAGCAGTACTTC

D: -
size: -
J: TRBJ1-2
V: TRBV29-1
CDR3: CSVEDRLRTSDGYTF
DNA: TGCAGCGTTGAAGATCGTTTGAGGACTTCGGATGGCTACACCTTC

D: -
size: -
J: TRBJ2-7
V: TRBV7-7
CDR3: CASSFGQSSEQYF
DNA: TGTGCTAGCAGCTTCGGACAGTCCTCAGAGCAGTACTTC

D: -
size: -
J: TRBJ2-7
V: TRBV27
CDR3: CASSFAQGYYEQYF
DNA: TGTGCCAGCAGTTTTGCACAGGGTTACTACGAGCAGTACTTC

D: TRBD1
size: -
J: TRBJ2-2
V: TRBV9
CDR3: CASSLRQGRDTGELFF
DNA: TGTGCCAGCAGCCTTAGACAGGGTAGGGACACCGGGGAGCTGTTTTTT

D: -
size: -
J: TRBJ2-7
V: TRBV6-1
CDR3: CASPGGSLNYEQYF
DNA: TGTGCCAGCCCCGGAGGGTCTTTAAACTACGAGCAGTACTTC

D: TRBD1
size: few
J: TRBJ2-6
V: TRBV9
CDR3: CASSPRTGPLSGANVLTF
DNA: TGTGCCAGCAGCCCCCGGACAGGGCCTCTCTCTGGGGCCAACGTCCTGACTTTC

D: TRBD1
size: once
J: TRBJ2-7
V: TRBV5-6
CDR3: CASGDRGPYEQYF
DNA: TGTGCCAGCGGAGACAGGGGACCCTACGAGCAGTACTTC

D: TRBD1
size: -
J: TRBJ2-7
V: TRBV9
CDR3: CASSLGQGGTYEQYF
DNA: TGTGCCAGCAGCTTAGGACAGGGTGGCACCTACGAGCAGTACTTC

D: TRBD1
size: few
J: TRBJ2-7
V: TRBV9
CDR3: CASQPGQGDYEQYF
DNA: TGTGCCAGCCAGCCGGGGCAGGGGGACTACGAGCAGTACTTC

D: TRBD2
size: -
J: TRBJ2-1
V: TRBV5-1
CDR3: CASEQERGDNEQFF
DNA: TGCGCCAGCGAACAGGAGCGGGGGGACAATGAGCAGTTCTTC

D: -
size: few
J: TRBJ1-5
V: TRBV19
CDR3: CASTGQTQHF
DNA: TGTGCCAGTACAGGGCAGACCCAGCATTTT

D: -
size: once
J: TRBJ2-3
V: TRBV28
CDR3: CASSLYTGLGTDTQYF
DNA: TGTGCCAGCAGTTTATATACGGGCTTGGGCACAGATACGCAGTATTTT

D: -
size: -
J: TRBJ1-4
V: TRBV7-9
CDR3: CASSSSATNEKLFF
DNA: TGTGCCAGCAGCTCCAGCGCAACTAATGAAAAACTGTTTTTT

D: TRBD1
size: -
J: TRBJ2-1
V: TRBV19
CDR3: CASSMGQVHNEQFF
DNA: TGTGCCAGTAGTATGGGACAGGTCCACAATGAGCAGTTCTTC

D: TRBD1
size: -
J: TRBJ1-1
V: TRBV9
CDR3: CASSPFRGWSNTEAFF
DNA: TGTGCCAGCAGCCCCTTCAGGGGGTGGTCTAACACTGAAGCTTTCTTT

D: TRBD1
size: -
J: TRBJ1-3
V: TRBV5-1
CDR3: CATSRDSENTIYF
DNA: TGCGCCACCAGCCGGGACAGTGAAAACACCATATATTTT

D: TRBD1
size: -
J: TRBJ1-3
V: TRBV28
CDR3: CASTLPGTGGNTIYF
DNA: TGTGCCAGCACCCTCCCAGGGACAGGGGGAAACACCATATATTTT

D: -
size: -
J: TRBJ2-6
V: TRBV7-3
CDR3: CASSLSGSGANVLTF
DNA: TGTGCCAGCAGCTTATCTGGTTCGGGGGCCAACGTCCTGACTTTC

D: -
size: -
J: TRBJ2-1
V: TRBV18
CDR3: CASSPQDDPSGEQFF
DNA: TGTGCCAGCTCACCTCAGGACGACCCCTCGGGTGAGCAGTTCTTC

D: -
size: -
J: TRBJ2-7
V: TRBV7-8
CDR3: CASSSRWYEQYF
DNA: TGTGCCAGCAGCTCCAGATGGTACGAGCAGTACTTC